A single sample gave rise to the 9 T cell receptor beta chains below, sequenced in a study of shared clonotypes between healthy human individuals (dated by TCRdb to about 2020). The method was the immunoSEQ multiplex PCR assay. The clones in this table, taken by TCRdb from immuneACCESS, are in-frame only. Not every clone is retained; where verified, under half of the shortfall comes from an unresolved V gene, and the cause of the rest is unknown. The sample yields 650,000 to 750,000 clones; less than 80% were counted once. Jointly, the top ten make up about 1.8% of the sample. The source material was memory CD4+ T cells sorted from blood. The sample's cell subset or site label, in plain terms: CD45RA-negative fraction. The receptors derive from a woman between 25 and 40 years old in good health.

The chain links TRBV15 to TRBJ2-3; TRBD2 aligns across 10 bases. Germline V gives CDR1 LNHNV, CDR2 YYDKDF (reference sequence). Trimming removed 2 bases from V and 0 bases from J; junction bases left unmatched: 5. The CDR3 spans 17 residues. CDR3 sequence: CATSRPRGLASTDTQYF. The CDR3 nucleotides are TGTGCCACCAGCAGACCCCGGGGACTAGCGAGCACAGATACGCAGTATTTT.

The chain carries TRBV11-2 and TRBJ2-7; 9 bases match TRBD2. This CDR3 comprises 14 residues. The V segment lost 6 bases and the J segment 4 bases; nucleotides outside the gene matches: 7. Germline loops: CDR1 SGHAT, CDR2 FQNNGV. CDR3 sequence reads: CASRKLAGPYEQYF. The CDR3 DNA follows: TGTGCCAGCAGAAAACTAGCGGGCCCATACGAGCAGTACTTC.

The chain couples TRBV27 to TRBJ1-5; D perhaps matches TRBD1 (5 bases). This CDR3 has 15 amino acids. V shed 4 bases and J shed 6 bases, with 16 bases lying between them. The germline CDR1 and CDR2 sequences are MNHEY and SMNVEV (reference sequence). The CDR3 loop reads CASSSIPQGGQPQHF. CDR3 DNA sequence: TGTGCCAGCAGTTCCATCCCTCAGGGTGGTCAGCCCCAGCATTTT.

The chain recombines TRBV5-1 with TRBJ2-5, with a tentative D call TRBD1 (6 bases). The CDR3 is 18 amino acids. Trimming left V 0 bases short and J 4 bases short, with 22 bases between. Germline CDR1 and CDR2: SGHRS and YFSETQ. The CDR3 bases are TGCGCCAGCAGCTTGGCCCCCGGGACAATGAGCGCCACAGAGACCCAGTACTTC. It encodes CASSLAPGTMSATETQYF.

The gene calls are TRBV6-6 and TRBJ2-5; D unclear. Trimming pared 6 bases from V and 5 bases from J, leaving 10 bases between. CDR1 is MNHNY and CDR2 is SVGAGI in the germline V gene (reference sequence). The CDR3 loop spans 12 amino acids. CDR3 in amino acids: CASSPQSETQYF. CDR3 DNA sequence: TGTGCCAGCAGCCCCCAGTCGGAGACCCAGTACTTC.

This clone was observed a handful of times. V is TRBV5-6 and J is TRBJ2-3; D gene ambiguous. There are 15 residues in the CDR3. Germline CDR1 reads SGHDT; CDR2 reads YYEEEE. The V end lost 0 bases, the J end lost 2 bases, and 10 bases lay between the germline ends. CDR3 DNA: TGTGCCAGCAGCTTGGGAGACATAGCCACAGATACGCAGTATTTT. As protein: CASSLGDIATDTQYF.

This clone was detected only once. At one end, the junction sequence differs from germline, possibly due to a read error. This sequence joins TRBV14 and TRBJ2-7; weak D call: TRBD2 (6 bases). The CDR3 runs to 15 residues. The germline V gene encodes CDR1 SGHDN and CDR2 FVKESK. The CDR3 loop is CASSKDRRGNYEQYF. CDR3 DNA sequence: TGTGCCAGCAGCAAAGACCGCCGCGGGAACTACGAGCAGTACTTC.

Ten or more counts support this clone. The gene calls are TRBV7-8 and TRBJ1-5; a weak D match, TRBD1 (5 bases). V gave up 5 bases and J gave up 3 bases, with 20 bases separating them. The CDR3 loop spans 17 amino acids. Germline values: CDR1 SGHVS, CDR2 FQNEAQ. The CDR3 loop is CASSDRGGADFNQPQHF. CDR3 in DNA: TGTGCCAGCAGCGACCGCGGCGGGGCAGACTTCAATCAGCCCCAGCATTTT.

This rearrangement joins TRBV7-2 to TRBJ1-5; tentatively, D is TRBD1 (5 bases). V lost 1 base, J lost 1 base, and 8 bases lay in between. This CDR3 is 15 amino acids long. Germline loops: CDR1 SGHTA, CDR2 FQGNSA. CDR3 loop: CASSLGQGSNQPQHF. The DNA of the CDR3 is TGTGCCAGCAGCTTAGGGCAGGGCAGCAATCAGCCCCAGCATTTT.